This T cell receptor (beta chain) was identified in a study of sequential checkpoint blockade in melanoma. CDR3 length equals 13 residues. Germline V CDR1 and CDR2: MNHEY, SMNVEV (reference sequence). V lost 2 bases to trimming and J lost 4 bases, with 6 bases between them. Profiling relied on immunoSEQ multiplex PCR, and the TCRdb table lists in-frame clones only, not all of them. The sample has about 28,000 clones, 70% to 90% seen once. Treatment denoted: randomized to nivolumab then ipilimumab (arm A) or the reverse (arm B). The sequence came from a human donor with melanoma. This sample comprised CD8+ T cells sorted from blood (inferred from file names), obtained from a patient given nivolumab and ipilimumab in sequence. The genes are TRBV27 and TRBJ2-1; TRBD1 is a possible D gene (5 bases). In DNA, the CDR3 is TGTGCCAGCAGTTTAGACAGTTACAATGAGCAGTTCTTC. Translating gives CASSLDSYNEQFF.